This T cell receptor (beta chain) emerged from a study of control samples from healthy donors and cancer patients. The table came from immunoSEQ multiplex PCR; TCRdb's copy has only in-frame clones and leaves some out. The repertoire consists of 390,000 or so clones, with 75% to 95% occurring once and the leading ten covering approximately 6.3%. Trimming removed 6 bases from V and 8 bases from J, with 22 bases in between. This CDR3 has 15 residues. Germline assignment: CDR1 SQVTM and CDR2 ANQGSEA. The V call is TRBV29-1, the J call TRBJ2-2; the D gene could be TRBD1 or TRBD2 (5 bases each). Sample: PBMCs. This TCR came from a man in his forties with head and neck cancer. The CDR3 spells CSVPNLGTVSGELFF. CDR3 coding DNA: TGCAGCGTCCCCAATCTTGGGACGGTCTCGGGGGAGCTGTTTTTT.